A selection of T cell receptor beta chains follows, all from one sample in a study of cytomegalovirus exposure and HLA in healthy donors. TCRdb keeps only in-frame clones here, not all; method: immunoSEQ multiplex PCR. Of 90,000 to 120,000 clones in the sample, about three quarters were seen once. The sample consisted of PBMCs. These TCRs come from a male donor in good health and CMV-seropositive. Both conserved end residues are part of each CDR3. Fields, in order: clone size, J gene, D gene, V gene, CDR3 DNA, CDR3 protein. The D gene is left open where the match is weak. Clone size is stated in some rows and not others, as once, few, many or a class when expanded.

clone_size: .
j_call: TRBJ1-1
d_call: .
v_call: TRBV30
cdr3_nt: TGTGCCTGGAGCCAACAGGGATACACTGAAGCTTTCTTT
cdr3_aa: CAWSQQGYTEAFF

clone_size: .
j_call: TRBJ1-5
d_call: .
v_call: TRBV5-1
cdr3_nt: TGCGCCAGCAGCACAACAGGGCCGCGGCCCCAGCATTTT
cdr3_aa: CASSTTGPRPQHF

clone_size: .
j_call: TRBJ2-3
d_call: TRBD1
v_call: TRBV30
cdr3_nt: TGTGCCTTCCTCAAACAGGGGTACACAGATACGCAGTATTTT
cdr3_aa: CAFLKQGYTDTQYF

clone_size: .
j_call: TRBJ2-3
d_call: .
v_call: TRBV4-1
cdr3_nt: TGCGCCAGCAGCCAAGTTCTCATCCCGGGTACGCAGTATTTT
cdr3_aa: CASSQVLIPGTQYF

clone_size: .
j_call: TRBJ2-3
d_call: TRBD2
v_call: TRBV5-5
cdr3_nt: TGTGCCAGCAGCACCGGGGGGGCCCCCACAGATACGCAGTATTTT
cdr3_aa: CASSTGGAPTDTQYF

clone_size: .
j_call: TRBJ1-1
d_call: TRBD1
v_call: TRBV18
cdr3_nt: TGTGCCAGCTCAAGGACAGGGGACACTGAAGCTTTCTTT
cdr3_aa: CASSRTGDTEAFF

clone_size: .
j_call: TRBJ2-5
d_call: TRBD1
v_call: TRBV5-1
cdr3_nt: TGCGCCAGCAGCTTGGGGGACAGGGATGAAGAGACCCAGTACTTC
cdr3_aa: CASSLGDRDEETQYF

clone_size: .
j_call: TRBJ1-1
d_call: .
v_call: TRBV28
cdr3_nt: TGTGCCAGCAGTTTACAGCGGAAGAACACTGAAGCTTTCTTT
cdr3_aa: CASSLQRKNTEAFF

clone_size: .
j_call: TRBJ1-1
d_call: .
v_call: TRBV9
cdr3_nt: TGTGCCAGCAGCGTAACGACAGGCACTGAAGCTTTCTTT
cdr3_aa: CASSVTTGTEAFF

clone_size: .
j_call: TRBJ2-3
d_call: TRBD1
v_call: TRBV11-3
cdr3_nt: TGTGCCAGCAGTACCGGGACAGGGGGCACAGATACGCAGTATTTT
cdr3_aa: CASSTGTGGTDTQYF

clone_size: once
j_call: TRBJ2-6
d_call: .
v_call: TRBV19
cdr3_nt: TGTGCCAGTAGTGGCGGACGGGACTCTGGGGCCAACGTCCTGACTTTC
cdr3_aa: CASSGGRDSGANVLTF

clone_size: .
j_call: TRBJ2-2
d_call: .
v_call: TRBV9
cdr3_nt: TGTGCCAGCAGCCTCAGCGTTTTGGTCTCCGCCGGGGAGCTGTTTTTT
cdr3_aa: CASSLSVLVSAGELFF

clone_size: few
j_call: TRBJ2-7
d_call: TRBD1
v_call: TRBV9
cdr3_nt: TGTGCCAGCAGCGCCTCAGGGGGCTACGAGCAGTACTTC
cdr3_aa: CASSASGGYEQYF

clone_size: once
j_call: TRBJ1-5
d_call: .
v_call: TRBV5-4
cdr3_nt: TGTGCCAGCAGCTTGGCCGGGGGGGGCGATCAGCCCCAGCATTTT
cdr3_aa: CASSLAGGGDQPQHF

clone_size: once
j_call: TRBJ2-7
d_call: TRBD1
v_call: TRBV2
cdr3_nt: TGTGCCAGCAGTGGGGGACAGGGGAGGTACGAGCAGTACTTC
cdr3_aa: CASSGGQGRYEQYF

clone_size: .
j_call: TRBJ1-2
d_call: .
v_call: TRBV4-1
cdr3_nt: TGCGCCAGCAGCCAAGTTTGGGGCCCCCAGACCTATGGCTACACCTTC
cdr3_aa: CASSQVWGPQTYGYTF

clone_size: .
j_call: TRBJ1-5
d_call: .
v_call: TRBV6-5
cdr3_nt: TGTGCCAGCAGTTATGGCGGGGGGGTCAATCAGCCCCAGCATTTT
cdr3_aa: CASSYGGGVNQPQHF

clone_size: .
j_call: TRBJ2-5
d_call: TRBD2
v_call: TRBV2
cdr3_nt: TGTGCCAGCAGTGAAATGCGGGGGACTCAAGAGACCCAGTACTTC
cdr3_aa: CASSEMRGTQETQYF

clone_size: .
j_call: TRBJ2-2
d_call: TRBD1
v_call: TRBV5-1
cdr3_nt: TGCGCCAGCAGCTTGCAGGGGGCGGGCACCGGGGAGCTGTTTTTT
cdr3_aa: CASSLQGAGTGELFF

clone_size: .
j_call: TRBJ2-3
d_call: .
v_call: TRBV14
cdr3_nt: TGTGCCAGCAGCCAAGATCCCCAGGGTTCCCCAGATACGCAGTATTTT
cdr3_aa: CASSQDPQGSPDTQYF

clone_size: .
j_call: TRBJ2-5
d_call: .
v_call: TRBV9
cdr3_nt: TGTGCCAGCAGCGTAGGTCCGGATAGCCGCGGGGAGACCCAGTACTTC
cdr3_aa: CASSVGPDSRGETQYF

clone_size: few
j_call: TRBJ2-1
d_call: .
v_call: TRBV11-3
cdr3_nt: TGTGCCAGCAGCCGGGGAGGCTCCTACAATGAGCAGTTCTTC
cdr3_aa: CASSRGGSYNEQFF

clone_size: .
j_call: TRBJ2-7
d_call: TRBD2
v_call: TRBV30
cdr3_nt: TGTGCCTGGAGTGTACGCTGGGGGAGGGGAGTATCCTACGAGCAGTACTTC
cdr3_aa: CAWSVRWGRGVSYEQYF

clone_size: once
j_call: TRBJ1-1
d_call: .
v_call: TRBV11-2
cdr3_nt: TGTGCCAGCAGCTTAGATGCCGGGAGGAGTGGTGCTTTCTTT
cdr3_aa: CASSLDAGRSGAFF